This TCR beta chain was obtained from a study of blood T cell repertoires in COVID-19. Across the whole study: Specimens from acute and convalescent COVID-19 originated in the United States, Italy and Spain. From T cells, B-cell-depleted T cells, or PBMCs came the material, which was cDNA or gDNA.

Germline V lookup: CDR1 MNHEY, CDR2 SVGEGT. V was cut by 6 bases and J by 7 bases, with 13 bases left in between. The CDR3 runs 13 residues. Authors' analysis steps: Amplification of reference gene primers was used by the study to estimate nucleated cell counts. The repertoire was sequenced with immunoSEQ multiplex PCR; TCRdb's copy has only in-frame clones and lacks some. The V and J calls and clone size are taken from that table; D and trimming were inferred from the DNA. Among around 220,000 clones listed, roughly 80% were seen once. The chain links TRBV6-2 or TRBV6-3 to TRBJ1-5; D is possibly TRBD1 (5 bases). This sequence was found in a man under 40 with active or convalescent COVID-19. Input material: peripheral blood. The CDR3: CASSQWGDQPQHF. The CDR3 DNA reads as TGTGCCAGCAGCCAATGGGGGGACCAGCCCCAGCATTTT.